The T cell receptor beta chain described here comes from a study of monozygotic twins with inflammatory bowel disease. The germline gives CDR1 MDHEN, CDR2 SYDVKM. The CDR3 is 17 amino acids. TCRdb reprocessed the 5' RACE reads; each CDR3 protein has one entry and no DNA is given. Its table records roughly 320,000 distinct CDR3 sequences. This sequence joins TRBV28 and TRBJ1-2. The sequence was collected from a human donor with ulcerative colitis or Crohn's disease, or a healthy co-twin of an affected twin (not recorded which). The sequenced sample was blood. The CDR3 here is CASSAHSGQRILYGYTF.